Presented here are 7 T cell receptor beta chains from one specimen sequenced in a study of vaccination effects on CD4 cells after COVID-19 (dated by TCRdb to 2021 to 2024). The library was made by the immunoSEQ multiplex PCR assay. TCRdb took this table from immuneACCESS and kept in-frame rearrangements with V and J called. Such tables lack part of the clones; where checked against another copy, unresolved V genes explain under half of the gap, and the rest is unexplained. For this sample there are 25,000 to 35,000 clones; 75% to 85% appear just once. The ten top clones hold about 30% of the sample. Their antigen targets remain unknown. In the ViraFEST assay, PBMC were stimulated with viral peptide pools, and TCR sequencing was then used to find antigen-specific CD4+ T cell clonotypes based on their expansion. After around 11 days of culture, CD4+ T cells were isolated with the EasySep CD4+ T cell isolation kit. Negative nucleocapsid antibody results before and after vaccination confirmed that the healthy vaccine recipients had no prior SARS-CoV-2 infection.

The sequences come from CD4+ T cells from PBMCs cultured with SARS-CoV-2 spike peptides, collected before COVID-19 vaccination. The cell subset or site label on this specimen signifies: SARS-CoV-2 spike overlapping peptide pool stimulation. The receptors were sampled from a human donor who received a COVID-19 vaccine.

The chain couples TRBV5-6 to TRBJ2-2; 7 bases agree with TRBD2. V trimming: 5 bases; J trimming: 0 bases; junction bases outside the gene matches: 4. Germline CDR1 SGHDT, CDR2 YYEEEE. The CDR3 loop spans 15 amino acids. The CDR3 DNA reads as TGTGCCAGCAGGTGGGGGGGAGCGAACACCGGGGAGCTGTTTTTT. This codes for CASRWGGANTGELFF.

The rearrangement uses TRBV3-1 (or the pseudogene TRBV3-2) and TRBJ2-2, with TRBD1 as a possible D gene (6 bases). V was clipped by 0 bases and J by 6 bases, with 23 bases between them. CDR1 is LGHDT and CDR2 is YNNKEL in the germline V gene (reference sequence). There are 19 residues in the CDR3. This CDR3 is CASSQDLVFRGLGSGELFF. In nucleotides, the CDR3 is TGTGCCAGCAGCCAAGATTTGGTCTTCAGGGGCCTTGGTTCCGGGGAGCTGTTTTTT.

The table lists this clone with a count of one. This sequence joins TRBV5-6 and TRBJ1-5, with a tentative D call TRBD1 (5 bases). V lost 1 base, J lost 7 bases, and 12 bases lay in between. The CDR3 loop spans 14 amino acids. CDR1 and CDR2 (germline): SGHDT, YYEEEE. The DNA of the CDR3 is TGTGCCAGCAGCTTGAGGCAGCGGGGGCAGCCCCAGCATTTT. Translation: CASSLRQRGQPQHF.

V and J are TRBV9 and TRBJ2-6; no definite D call. This CDR3 is 17 amino acids long. With 1 base removed from V and 3 bases from J, the gap between germline ends came to 14 bases. The germline V gene encodes CDR1 SGDLS and CDR2 YYNGEE. CDR3 in amino acids: CASSVSPRFGGANVLTF. The CDR3, as DNA: TGTGCCAGCAGCGTATCCCCAAGGTTTGGTGGGGCCAACGTCCTGACTTTC.

The rearrangement joins TRBV7-9 to TRBJ1-1, with unresolved D. Trimming stripped 1 base from V and 5 bases from J, with 11 bases between. CDR3 length: 14 amino acids. In germline, CDR1 is SEHNR, CDR2 FQNEAQ (reference sequence). This CDR3 reads CASSLGKGGTEAFF. The CDR3 bases are TGTGCCAGCAGCTTAGGGAAGGGTGGGACTGAAGCTTTCTTT.

This clone was seen only once. DNA for the CDR3: TGTGCCAGCTCACGGACAGGAGCGGAACCCCGCTACGAGCAGTACTTC. Translating gives CASSRTGAEPRYEQYF. The chain carries TRBV18 and TRBJ2-7; 7 nucleotides match TRBD1. The CDR3 runs to 16 residues. CDR1 is KGHSH and CDR2 is LQKENI in the germline V gene. Trimming took 4 bases from V and 3 from J; bases not matched to a gene: 12.

This clone came up a few times. The J gene is TRBJ2-1, the V gene TRBV2; TRBD2 might be the D (6 bases). The V end lost 4 bases, the J end lost 10 bases, and 17 bases lay between the germline ends. Per germline, CDR1 SNHLY and CDR2 FYNNEI. The length of the CDR3 is 14 residues. CDR3: CASSAPGGIREQFF. CDR3 coding DNA: TGTGCCAGCAGTGCCCCTGGGGGGATTCGAGAGCAGTTCTTC.